The rows below give T cell receptor beta chains drawn from one sample of a study of cytomegalovirus exposure and HLA in healthy donors. Only in-frame clones appear in the TCRdb table, and some are missing; sequencing was by immunoSEQ multiplex PCR. The data contain 100,000 to 150,000 clones, 70% to 85% of them singletons. Sequenced material: PBMCs. Every receptor here comes from a man aged 18 to 29 in good health and CMV-seronegative. Both conserved end residues are part of each CDR3. A D gene is named only where the DNA matches it firmly. Only part of the rows carry a size: once, few, many, or a class if the clone is expanded.

size	V	D	length	J	DNA	CDR3
.	TRBV27	.	13	TRBJ1-3	TGTGCCAGCAGTTTATCCGGTGGAGGCACCATATATTTT	CASSLSGGGTIYF
.	TRBV11-2	.	12	TRBJ2-7	TGTGCCAGCAGCCCGAGTGCCTACGAGCAGTACTTC	CASSPSAYEQYF
.	TRBV18	TRBD2	16	TRBJ2-3	TGTGCCAGCTCTGCTCAAGCGGGGCTTCCTGGAGATACGCAGTATTTT	CASSAQAGLPGDTQYF
.	TRBV6-5	.	14	TRBJ2-7	TGTGCCAGCAGTTACGCTAGCTTCGCCTACGAGCAGTACTTC	CASSYASFAYEQYF
.	TRBV14	.	16	TRBJ1-5	TGTGCCAGCAGCCGGACAGTCCTATTTGGCAATCAGCCCCAGCATTTT	CASSRTVLFGNQPQHF
.	TRBV21-1	.	16	TRBJ1-4	TGTGCCAGCAGCAAAGCCGGACAGGGGGATAATGAAAAACTGTTTTTT	CASSKAGQGDNEKLFF
.	TRBV29-1	TRBD1	15	TRBJ1-1	TGCAGCGTTGAAGTACTGGGACAGATGAACACTGAAGCTTTCTTT	CSVEVLGQMNTEAFF
few	TRBV6-1	TRBD2	15	TRBJ2-1	TGTGCCAGCAGTGAATTTGCGGGAGCCTACAATGAGCAGTTCTTC	CASSEFAGAYNEQFF
.	TRBV5-6	.	17	TRBJ1-5	TGTGCCAGCAGCTTGGCTACGGGCGGGTCGAGCAATCAGCCCCAGCATTTT	CASSLATGGSSNQPQHF
few	TRBV7-9	.	13	TRBJ1-2	TGTGCCAGCAGCGCATCCGCGAACTATGGCTACACCTTC	CASSASANYGYTF
.	TRBV7-3	.	14	TRBJ2-5	TGTGCCAGCAGCTTATCAGGGGCAGGAGAGACCCAGTACTTC	CASSLSGAGETQYF
.	TRBV5-1	.	12	TRBJ2-7	TGCGCCAGCAGCTCAGGGGCCTACGAGCAGTACTTC	CASSSGAYEQYF
.	TRBV15	.	13	TRBJ2-7	TGTGCCACCAGCAGCCGACAGGACTACGAGCAGTACTTC	CATSSRQDYEQYF
.	TRBV5-1	TRBD2	15	TRBJ2-2	TGCGCCAGCAGCTTGGGCGGGGGGCGCACCGGGGAGCTGTTTTTT	CASSLGGGRTGELFF
.	TRBV7-2	TRBD2	18	TRBJ2-1	TGTGCCAGCAGCTTAGGGTCTAGCGGGGGTCTTATGCACAATGAGCAGTTCTTC	CASSLGSSGGLMHNEQFF
.	TRBV7-3	.	13	TRBJ2-5	TGTGCCAGCAGCTTAATCCCTCAAGAGACCCAGTACTTC	CASSLIPQETQYF
once	TRBV5-1	.	14	TRBJ1-2	TGCGCCAGCAGCTTGGGACAGGAGGTCTATGGCTACACCTTC	CASSLGQEVYGYTF
.	TRBV2	.	15	TRBJ2-7	TGTGCCAGCAGTGAAGCACCTGACAGCTCCTACGAGCAGTACTTC	CASSEAPDSSYEQYF
.	TRBV9	.	13	TRBJ1-1	TGTGCCAGCAGCCCACCTAGCGGGGCTGAAGCTTTCTTT	CASSPPSGAEAFF
.	TRBV6-1	.	13	TRBJ2-7	TGTGCCAGCAGTGTAGGGGAATCCTACGAGCAGTACTTC	CASSVGESYEQYF
once	TRBV14	TRBD2	16	TRBJ2-1	TGTGCCAGCAGCCCTGGACTAGCGGGCCCCTACAATGAGCAGTTCTTC	CASSPGLAGPYNEQFF
.	TRBV25-1	TRBD1	15	TRBJ1-2	TGTGCCAGCAGTGGGTTACAGGGGGCGATCTATGGCTACACCTTC	CASSGLQGAIYGYTF
.	TRBV7-2	.	14	TRBJ2-5	TGTGCCAGCAGCCCAACAGGGTCCCAAGAGACCCAGTACTTC	CASSPTGSQETQYF
.	TRBV13	.	13	TRBJ2-7	TGTGCCAGCAGCTCAAGGAGCTCCTACGAGCAGTACTTC	CASSSRSSYEQYF
.	TRBV5-4	TRBD2	13	TRBJ2-3	TGTGCCAGCAGCTTGGCCGGGGGGGATACGCAGTATTTT	CASSLAGGDTQYF
.	TRBV7-2	TRBD1	14	TRBJ1-5	TGTGCCAGCAGCCTCACAGGGGGTAATCAGCCCCAGCATTTT	CASSLTGGNQPQHF
.	TRBV7-8	.	17	TRBJ1-5	TGTGCCAGCAGCTTAGATTTTCGACAGGCTCCCAATCAGCCCCAGCATTTT	CASSLDFRQAPNQPQHF
once	TRBV27	.	12	TRBJ1-2	TGTGCCAGCAGTTTGTTCGGTGAGGGCTACACCTTC	CASSLFGEGYTF
.	TRBV7-2	TRBD1	14	TRBJ1-2	TGTGCCAGCAGCCCGGGACAGGGGCGGGGTGGCTACACCTTC	CASSPGQGRGGYTF
few	TRBV5-6	.	17	TRBJ2-3	TGTGCCAGCAGCGGGGGTCAACGGGACACCTACACAGATACGCAGTATTTT	CASSGGQRDTYTDTQYF
.	TRBV7-9	TRBD1	18	TRBJ1-2	TGTGCCAGCAGCTTAGGGGGAAGTGAGGGGACAGCTAACTATGGCTACACCTTC	CASSLGGSEGTANYGYTF
.	TRBV29-1	TRBD2	14	TRBJ2-7	TGCAGCGTGATCCTCGGGGGGTCTGCCTACGAGCAGTACTTC	CSVILGGSAYEQYF
few	TRBV11-2	.	15	TRBJ1-2	TGTGCCAGCAGCTTAGAACAGGGTTTAAGTTATGGCTACACCTTC	CASSLEQGLSYGYTF
.	TRBV27	TRBD2	16	TRBJ2-7	TGTGCCAGCAGTGAATTTAGCGGGGTGCTTCCCTACGAGCAGTACTTC	CASSEFSGVLPYEQYF
.	TRBV7-3	TRBD2	15	TRBJ2-1	TGTGCCAGCAGCCGGGGGGGGAACTCCTACAATGAGCAGTTCTTC	CASSRGGNSYNEQFF
few	TRBV5-6	.	12	TRBJ2-2	TGTGCCAGCGGGCAGGGCAACGGGGAGCTGTTTTTT	CASGQGNGELFF
.	TRBV27	.	16	TRBJ2-7	TGTGCCAGCAGTCCAAAACTCCAGGGGCTTACCTACGAGCAGTACTTC	CASSPKLQGLTYEQYF
.	TRBV7-8	.	15	TRBJ1-5	TGTGCCAGCAGCCTAGGTGGGACAACCTATCAGCCCCAGCATTTT	CASSLGGTTYQPQHF
.	TRBV4-2	TRBD1	17	TRBJ2-2	TGTGCCAGCAGCCAAGATTTCGACAGGGGAGGACCAGGGGAGCTGTTTTTT	CASSQDFDRGGPGELFF
.	TRBV4-2	TRBD1	18	TRBJ2-6	TGTGCCAGCAGAGAACCGGGACAGGCAGGCTCTGGGGCCAACGTCCTGACTTTC	CASREPGQAGSGANVLTF
few	TRBV7-2	TRBD2	15	TRBJ2-7	TGTGCCAGCAGCTTACGGCGGGGGACTACCTACGAGCAGTACTTC	CASSLRRGTTYEQYF
few	TRBV4-2	TRBD1	16	TRBJ1-4	TGTGCCAGCAGCCCCGGACAGGACCGAACTAATGAAAAACTGTTTTTT	CASSPGQDRTNEKLFF
.	TRBV5-1	TRBD1	14	TRBJ1-6	TGCGCCAGCAGCCAGGGGGGTGATAATTCACCCCTCCACTTT	CASSQGGDNSPLHF
.	TRBV6-6	TRBD1	15	TRBJ1-5	TGTGCCAGCAGCCACCGGACAGGACGAGGTCAGCCCCAGCATTTT	CASSHRTGRGQPQHF
.	TRBV10-3	TRBD1	14	TRBJ2-1	TGTGCCATCATGGGACAGGGGGGTTACAATGAGCAGTTCTTC	CAIMGQGGYNEQFF
.	TRBV7-9	TRBD1	14	TRBJ2-7	TGTGCCAGCAGCTCACAGGGGGCGCGGTACGAGCAGTACTTC	CASSSQGARYEQYF
.	TRBV11-2	TRBD2	16	TRBJ2-1	TGTGCCAGCAGCTTAGGTCGGGGGGGCTCCTACAATGAGCAGTTCTTC	CASSLGRGGSYNEQFF
.	TRBV14	TRBD2	15	TRBJ2-7	TGTGCCAGCAGCCAAGAAAGGGGACTAGTAGGCGAGCAGTACTTC	CASSQERGLVGEQYF
.	TRBV6-1	.	15	TRBJ1-2	TGTGCCAGCAGTGGAGCGGAGGATCTCAACTATGGCTACACCTTC	CASSGAEDLNYGYTF
.	TRBV2	.	11	TRBJ2-7	TGTGCCAGCAAGCTGCTATACGAGCAGTACTTC	CASKLLYEQYF
.	TRBV15	.	15	TRBJ1-1	TGTGCCACCAGCAGAGATACGGGGACTAACCCTGAAGCTTTCTTT	CATSRDTGTNPEAFF
.	TRBV4-2	TRBD2	20	TRBJ2-1	TGTGCCAGCAGCCAAGCGGGGGCTAGCGGGCACTCCAGCTCCTACAATGAGCAGTTCTTC	CASSQAGASGHSSSYNEQFF
.	TRBV11-2	TRBD1	15	TRBJ1-6	TGTGCCAGCAGGCCGGACAGGGGGTATAATTCACCCCTCCACTTT	CASRPDRGYNSPLHF
.	TRBV7-3	TRBD1	14	TRBJ2-2	TGTGCCAGCAGCTATGGGACAGGGACCGGGGAGCTGTTTTTT	CASSYGTGTGELFF